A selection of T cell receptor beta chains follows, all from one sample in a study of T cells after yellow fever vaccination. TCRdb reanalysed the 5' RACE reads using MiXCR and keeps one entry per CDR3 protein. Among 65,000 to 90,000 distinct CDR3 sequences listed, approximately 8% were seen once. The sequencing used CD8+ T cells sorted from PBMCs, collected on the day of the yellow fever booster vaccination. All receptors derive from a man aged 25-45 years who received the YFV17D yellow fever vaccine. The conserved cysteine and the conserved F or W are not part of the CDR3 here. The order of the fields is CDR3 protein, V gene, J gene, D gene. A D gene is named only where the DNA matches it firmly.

cdr3_aa: ASSGAPEETQY
v_call: TRBV10-2
j_call: TRBJ2-5
d_call: -

cdr3_aa: AWRGHPTYEQY
v_call: TRBV30
j_call: TRBJ2-7
d_call: -

cdr3_aa: ASSQDASGGVYNEQF
v_call: TRBV4-1
j_call: TRBJ2-1
d_call: TRBD2

cdr3_aa: ASSPGTNEWEKLF
v_call: TRBV18
j_call: TRBJ1-4
d_call: -

cdr3_aa: ASEDQKETQY
v_call: TRBV5-4
j_call: TRBJ2-5
d_call: -

cdr3_aa: ASSQQGILTDTQY
v_call: TRBV7-6
j_call: TRBJ2-3
d_call: TRBD1

cdr3_aa: ASSHGLAGAYEQY
v_call: TRBV14
j_call: TRBJ2-7
d_call: TRBD2

cdr3_aa: ASSEADRDYEQF
v_call: TRBV5-4
j_call: TRBJ2-1
d_call: TRBD1

cdr3_aa: ASSQETSGNDEQF
v_call: TRBV4-3
j_call: TRBJ2-1
d_call: TRBD2

cdr3_aa: ATSDFDLEGGPGNEQF
v_call: TRBV24-1
j_call: TRBJ2-1
d_call: TRBD2

cdr3_aa: AWREPPQETQY
v_call: TRBV30
j_call: TRBJ2-5
d_call: -

cdr3_aa: ASSQGQGMNTEAF
v_call: TRBV4-1
j_call: TRBJ1-1
d_call: TRBD1

cdr3_aa: ATSDGADLF
v_call: TRBV24-1
j_call: TRBJ2-1
d_call: -

cdr3_aa: ASSFMGREQF
v_call: TRBV12-3/TRBV12-4
j_call: TRBJ2-1
d_call: -

cdr3_aa: AILAGSTGELF
v_call: TRBV11-2
j_call: TRBJ2-2
d_call: TRBD2

cdr3_aa: SVLGDRGYNEQF
v_call: TRBV29-1
j_call: TRBJ2-1
d_call: TRBD1

cdr3_aa: ASSPSRDRTGELF
v_call: TRBV3-1
j_call: TRBJ2-2
d_call: -

cdr3_aa: SVEGWESSYEQY
v_call: TRBV29-1
j_call: TRBJ2-7
d_call: -

cdr3_aa: ASSPAGGRSWFQY
v_call: TRBV28
j_call: TRBJ2-5
d_call: TRBD2

cdr3_aa: ASSSLGTGNNEQF
v_call: TRBV11-2
j_call: TRBJ2-1
d_call: TRBD1

cdr3_aa: SVGTGPYEQY
v_call: TRBV29-1
j_call: TRBJ2-7
d_call: TRBD1

cdr3_aa: AGWEGPDTQY
v_call: TRBV30
j_call: TRBJ2-3
d_call: TRBD2

cdr3_aa: ASSHATGADYEQF
v_call: TRBV7-9
j_call: TRBJ2-1
d_call: -

cdr3_aa: ASSQDPGAWEQY
v_call: TRBV4-3
j_call: TRBJ2-7
d_call: -

cdr3_aa: ATSRAVGLANEQF
v_call: TRBV15
j_call: TRBJ2-1
d_call: -

cdr3_aa: ASSSPGRIYEQY
v_call: TRBV12-3/TRBV12-4
j_call: TRBJ2-7
d_call: -

cdr3_aa: ASSTTGELF
v_call: TRBV6-6
j_call: TRBJ2-2
d_call: -

cdr3_aa: ASSQAPTVPSYNEQF
v_call: TRBV27
j_call: TRBJ2-1
d_call: -

cdr3_aa: ASSQEAGGDNEQF
v_call: TRBV4-3
j_call: TRBJ2-1
d_call: TRBD2

cdr3_aa: SARDLDRIYGYT
v_call: TRBV20-1
j_call: TRBJ1-2
d_call: -

cdr3_aa: ASSSRAVPQYNEQF
v_call: TRBV7-9
j_call: TRBJ2-1
d_call: -

cdr3_aa: ASSNRAGNTVELF
v_call: TRBV9
j_call: TRBJ2-2
d_call: -

cdr3_aa: AIRSTWGNEQF
v_call: TRBV10-3
j_call: TRBJ2-1
d_call: -

cdr3_aa: ASRRVADVSGANVLT
v_call: TRBV6-1
j_call: TRBJ2-6
d_call: -

cdr3_aa: ASSNSGGSYEQY
v_call: TRBV3-1
j_call: TRBJ2-7
d_call: TRBD2